This TCR beta chain was documented in a study of cytomegalovirus exposure and HLA in healthy donors. Study-wide results and limits: Rarity marked most TCR sequences, yet some public TCRs occurred in many donors. Later work found that TCR association rates differed between HLA loci; DRB1 had the most and HLA-C the fewest.

V shed 0 bases and J shed 0 bases, with 12 bases lying between them. Germline V gives CDR1 SGHRS, CDR2 YFSETQ. The CDR3 length is 17 residues. Primers: 60 Vbeta forward and 13 Jbeta reverse. TCRdb keeps only in-frame clones here, not all; method: immunoSEQ multiplex PCR. Among approximately 150,000 clones listed, roughly four fifths were seen once. Notes on this clone: The antigen remains unidentified.

Sequenced sample: PBMCs. This TCR came from a man aged 45-65 years in good health and CMV-seropositive. The rearrangement joins TRBV5-1 to TRBJ1-4; a weak D match, TRBD1 (6 bases). The CDR3 coding sequence is TGCGCCAGCAGCTTGGACGGGGACATAACAACTAATGAAAAACTGTTTTTT. Encoded protein: CASSLDGDITTNEKLFF.